Listed below are T cell receptor beta chains from one sample, sequenced in a study of T cell responses to AZD1222 COVID-19 vaccine. Only in-frame clones appear in the TCRdb table, and some are missing; sequencing was by immunoSEQ multiplex PCR. The top ten hold 10% of the sample, which has about 120,000 clones, around 87% seen once. The source material was peripheral blood, sampled on day 0 of AZD1222 vaccination. The receptors come from an adult in good health. Both conserved end residues are part of each CDR3. A D gene is named only where the DNA matches it firmly. Where a row states a size, it is once, few, many or the class of an expanded clone; other rows omit it.

clone size	V gene	D gene	J gene	CDR3 DNA	CDR3 protein
-	TRBV7-8	TRBD2	TRBJ2-1	TGTGCCAGCAGCTTAGTTGGCGGGGGGACCTACAATGAGCAGTTCTTC	CASSLVGGGTYNEQFF
-	TRBV20-1	-	TRBJ2-7	TGCAGTGCTAGTGCTCGGGTAGGGGGACATCCGGCGTTCGAGCAGTACTTC	CSASARVGGHPAFEQYF
-	TRBV3-1/TRBV3-2	TRBD1	TRBJ1-1	TGTGCCAGCAGCCAAGGCCGACAGGGTCACACTGAAGCTTTCTTT	CASSQGRQGHTEAFF
-	TRBV11-2	-	TRBJ1-4	TGTGCCAGCAGCTTAGGGTCAGTCTATGGGGAAAAACTGTTTTTT	CASSLGSVYGEKLFF
-	TRBV25-1	-	TRBJ2-5	TGTGCCAGCAGTGAATGGGGACCGGAGACCCAGTACTTC	CASSEWGPETQYF
-	TRBV19	-	TRBJ1-1	TGTGCCAGTAGTAGCGGACAGTCCCAGAACACTGAAGCTTTCTTT	CASSSGQSQNTEAFF
few	TRBV10-3	TRBD1	TRBJ1-1	TGTGCCATCAGGGGGACAGGGAGCTTCACTGAAGCTTTCTTT	CAIRGTGSFTEAFF
few	TRBV15	-	TRBJ1-1	TGTGCCACCAGCAGAGATTATGGCGGGGACATGAACACTGAAGCTTTCTTT	CATSRDYGGDMNTEAFF
-	TRBV5-1	-	TRBJ1-5	TGCGCCAGCAGCTTGGTCCGGAATAGCAATCAGCCCCAGCATTTT	CASSLVRNSNQPQHF
-	TRBV5-4	TRBD2	TRBJ2-7	TGTGCCAGCAGCTCTTATGGCGCGGGGGGCGGCGAGCAGTACTTC	CASSSYGAGGGEQYF
-	TRBV28	-	TRBJ2-7	TGTGCCAGCAGTTTCAGCTCCTACGAGCAGTACTTC	CASSFSSYEQYF
-	TRBV7-8	-	TRBJ2-1	TGTGCCAGCAGCCCAGCCGAGCAGTTCTTC	CASSPAEQFF
-	TRBV5-1	-	TRBJ1-4	TGCGCCAGCAGCTGGGAACAGGGTAATGAAAAACTGTTTTTT	CASSWEQGNEKLFF
few	TRBV29-1	TRBD1	TRBJ1-1	TGCAGCGTTGGAAGTGGGACAGGGGAGGCTGAAGCTTTCTTT	CSVGSGTGEAEAFF
-	TRBV19	-	TRBJ1-2	TGTGCCAGTAGTATGGACGGAAACTATGGCTACACCTTC	CASSMDGNYGYTF
-	TRBV3-1/TRBV3-2	-	TRBJ2-3	TGTGCCAGCAGCCAAGGAACCGGTACAGATACGCAGTATTTT	CASSQGTGTDTQYF
-	TRBV4-1	TRBD1	TRBJ1-2	TGCGCCAGCAGCCAAGACCTGGACAGGGGTAGGAGAAACTATGGCTACACCTTC	CASSQDLDRGRRNYGYTF
-	TRBV14	-	TRBJ2-2	TGTGCCAGCAGCCCCCAGCTGGACACCGGGGAGCTGTTTTTT	CASSPQLDTGELFF
-	TRBV28	-	TRBJ1-2	TGTGCCAGCCGACCCCCCCTGGGAGGAAACTATGGCTACACCTTC	CASRPPLGGNYGYTF
-	TRBV7-2	-	TRBJ1-2	-	CASSSSGTNYGYTF
-	TRBV9	TRBD1	TRBJ1-2	TGTGCCAGCAGCGTAGGAGGGACAGGGGGCATTGGCTACACCTTC	CASSVGGTGGIGYTF
once	TRBV7-2	-	TRBJ2-3	TGTGCCAGTACACGCCGGACCACAGATACGCAGTATTTT	CASTRRTTDTQYF
-	TRBV7-2	TRBD1	TRBJ2-3	TGTGCCAGCAGCCCTAACAGGGGACCCCCACAAGATACGCAGTATTTT	CASSPNRGPPQDTQYF
-	TRBV4-3	-	TRBJ2-3	TGCGCCAGCAGCCAAGAGGGGGTCAGCACAGATACGCAGTATTTT	CASSQEGVSTDTQYF